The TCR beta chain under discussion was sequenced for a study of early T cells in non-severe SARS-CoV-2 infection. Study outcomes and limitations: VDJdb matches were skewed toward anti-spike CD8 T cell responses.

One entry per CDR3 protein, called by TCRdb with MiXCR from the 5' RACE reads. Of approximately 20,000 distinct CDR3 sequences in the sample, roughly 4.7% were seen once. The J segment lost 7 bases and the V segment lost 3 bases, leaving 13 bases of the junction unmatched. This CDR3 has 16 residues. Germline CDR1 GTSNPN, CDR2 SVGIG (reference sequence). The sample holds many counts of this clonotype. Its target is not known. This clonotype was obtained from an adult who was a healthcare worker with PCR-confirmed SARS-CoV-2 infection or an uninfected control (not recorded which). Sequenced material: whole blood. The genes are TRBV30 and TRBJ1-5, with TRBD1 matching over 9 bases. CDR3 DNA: TGTGCCTGGAGCAGGGAAAGGACAGGGGCATGGCAGCCCCAGCATTTT. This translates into CAWSRERTGAWQPQHF.